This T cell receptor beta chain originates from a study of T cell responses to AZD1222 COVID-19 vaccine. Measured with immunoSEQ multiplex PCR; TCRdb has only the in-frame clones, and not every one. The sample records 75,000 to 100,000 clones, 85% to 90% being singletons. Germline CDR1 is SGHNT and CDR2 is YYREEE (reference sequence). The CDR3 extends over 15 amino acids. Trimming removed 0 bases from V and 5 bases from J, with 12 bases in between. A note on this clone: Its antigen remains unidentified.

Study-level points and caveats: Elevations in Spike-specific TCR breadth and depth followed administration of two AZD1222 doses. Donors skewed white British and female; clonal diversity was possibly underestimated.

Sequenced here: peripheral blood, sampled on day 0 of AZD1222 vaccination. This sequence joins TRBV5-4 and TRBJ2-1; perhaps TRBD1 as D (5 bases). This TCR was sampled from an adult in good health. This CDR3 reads CASSLGLGADNEQFF. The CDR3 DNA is TGTGCCAGCAGCTTGGGCCTAGGGGCGGACAATGAGCAGTTCTTC.